This section outlines one TCR beta chain sequence together with its context. Its matching antigen is unknown. The sample is drawn from a study of shared clonotypes between healthy human individuals. Study summary: CD8 memory received one plate per donor, CD8 naive two, CD4 memory three and CD4 naive three.

V lost 2 bases and J 7 bases, leaving 15 bases between the germline ends. The CDR3 totals 15 residues. In germline, CDR1 is MRHNA, CDR2 SNTAGT. Under the authors' procedure: ImmunoSEQ output lacked quality scores and full-length reads, limiting matched filtering. Assay used: immunoSEQ multiplex PCR; TCRdb lists only in-frame clones, some missing. V, J and clone size were drawn from that table, and D and trimming were deduced from the DNA. The sample includes nearly 750,000 clones, approximately 72% of them seen just once. Study observations and caveats: The study found lower generation probabilities in non-shared clonotypes than in those shared by all four donors. Collection of samples was limited to blood; tissue repertoires likely differ.

Material: memory CD4+ T cells sorted from blood. Subset in this sample: CD45RA-negative fraction. This chain connects TRBV6-4 to TRBJ2-1, with no clear D. The clonotype comes from a woman aged 25 to 39 in good health. In DNA form, the CDR3 reads TGTGCCAGCAGTGACCGTGGCGTTCTCGAAAATGAGCAGTTCTTC. It encodes CASSDRGVLENEQFF.